The clone carrying this T cell receptor beta chain was detected once. Antigen unknown. This CDR3 comprises 15 residues. The germline CDR1 and CDR2 sequences are MNHEY and SVGEGT. Trimming stripped 0 bases from V and 0 bases from J, with 9 bases between. Using immunoSEQ multiplex PCR, the repertoire was profiled, and TCRdb retains in-frame clones only, with some absent. The sample yields about 83,000 clones, 86% seen once. The data stem from a study of T cell responses to AZD1222 COVID-19 vaccine. Study information: Pooled together were second doses at about 4 or about 12 weeks.

Study results and limitations: No day 14 peak samples; only post-peak repertoires were characterized. At baseline, just five to seven AZD1222 recipients tested seropositive. Breadth and depth of Spike-specific TCRs rose after two AZD1222 doses.

The sequencing used peripheral blood, collected on day 0 of AZD1222 vaccination. The receptor's source is an adult in good health. This chain links TRBV6-2 or TRBV6-3 with TRBJ2-7; tentative D call: TRBD2 (5 bases). As DNA, the CDR3 is TGTGCCAGCAGTTACTCGGAGGCCAGCTCCTACGAGCAGTACTTC. Its translation is CASSYSEASSYEQYF.